This note documents a single T cell receptor (beta chain) sequence. The CDR3 sequence is 15 residues long. Germline CDR1 is SGHDT and CDR2 is YYEEEE. With V trimmed by 0 bases and J by 9 bases, 4 bases remained unmatched. The sample belongs to a study of blood T cell repertoires in COVID-19. The repertoire was sequenced with immunoSEQ multiplex PCR; TCRdb's copy has only in-frame clones and lacks some. The sample comprises 200,000 to 250,000 clones, around nine tenths of which are singletons, and roughly 14% rests with the top ten. The sample comprised PBMCs or T cells enriched from blood (not recorded which). This sequence originates from a woman in her forties or fifties with acute COVID-19. The chain couples TRBV5-6 to TRBJ1-3, with 12 bases fitting TRBD1. CDR3 bases: TGTGCCAGCAGCTTGGTGGGACAGGGGGCGACCACCATATATTTT. Its protein product is CASSLVGQGATTIYF.